This TCR beta chain emerged from a study of T cell responses to AZD1222 COVID-19 vaccine. CDR3 length: 16 amino acids. V shed 5 bases and J 5 bases; nucleotides not matched to a gene: 11. Germline CDR1 LNHDA, CDR2 SQIVND (reference sequence). Notes on the study in general: Baseline seropositives among AZD1222 recipients totaled only five or six. Repertoires were obtained solely post-peak T cell response. Spike-specific TCR repertoires showed rising breadth and depth after two AZD1222 doses. In a largely white British group with more females than males, clonal diversity was possibly underestimated.

About this clone: Its target is unknown.

Method: immunoSEQ multiplex PCR; TCRdb's copy keeps in-frame clones and lacks some. The sample has 110,000 or so clones, about 87% seen once; the top ten hold 6.5%. The chain combines TRBV19 with TRBJ1-2; 10 positions match TRBD1. The receptor was derived from an adult who received the AZD1222 COVID-19 vaccine. The material sequenced was peripheral blood, taken 28 days after the second AZD1222 dose. The CDR3: CASSEGTGVEYYGYTF. In nucleotides, the CDR3 is TGTGCCAGTAGTGAAGGGACAGGGGTAGAATATTATGGCTACACCTTC.